The 9 T cell receptor beta chains below all came from one sample that was sequenced in a study of chemoradiotherapy in HPV16-positive cancers (dated by TCRdb to the early 2020s). Library creation used the immunoSEQ multiplex PCR assay. TCRdb limited this immuneACCESS table to in-frame rearrangements with V and J called. A share of clones is missing; checked studies link under half to unresolved V genes, and the rest is unexplained. For this sample the table gives some 70,000 clones, of which roughly 90% were detected only once. Of the sample, 3.5% to 4.5% is held by the ten largest clones. This specimen was blood, taken from a patient who underwent chemoradiotherapy. Source of these receptors: a human donor with HPV-associated anogenital cancer.

The V gene is TRBV6-5, the J gene TRBJ2-5, with D perhaps TRBD1 (5 bases). The germline V and J ends were trimmed by 3 bases and 1 base, with 12 bases remaining between them. Germline V gene lookup returns CDR1 MNHEY and CDR2 SVGAGI. This CDR3 has 15 amino acids. This CDR3 is CASSYDRQSQETQYF. CDR3 bases: TGTGCCAGCAGTTATGATCGACAGAGCCAAGAGACCCAGTACTTC.

The chain joins TRBV11-2 to TRBJ1-6, with no clear D. The ends were cut back, 4 bases at V and 10 bases at J, with 23 bases in the middle. Germline V gives CDR1 SGHAT, CDR2 FQNNGV. The CDR3 runs to 17 residues. This CDR3 is CASSYPPMGGPQSPLHF. CDR3 nucleotides: TGTGCCAGCAGCTACCCTCCAATGGGAGGTCCTCAGTCACCCCTCCACTTT. Full variable domain (rest looked up from reference TRBV11-2 and TRBJ1-6): EAGVAQSPRYKIIEKRQSVAFWCNPISGHATLYWYQQILGQGPKLLIQFQNNGVVDDSQLPKDRFSAERLKGVDSTLKIQPAKLEDSAVYLCASSYPPMGGPQSPLHFGNGTRLTVT.

For this clone: Other DNA sequences of this sample code for an identical CDR3. V usage is TRBV19 and J usage is TRBJ1-5; a possible D gene is TRBD1 (5 bases). Trimming pared 6 bases from V and 2 bases from J, leaving 8 bases between. CDR3 size: 13 residues. Looked up from germline, CDR1 is LNHDA and CDR2 is SQIVND (reference sequence). The CDR3 DNA sequence: TGTGCCAGTAGCCGGGACGGCAATCAGCCCCAGCATTTT. It yields the protein CASSRDGNQPQHF.

CDR3 DNA: TGTGCCAGCAGTTCTGGCGGTGAAGCTTTCTTT. Its protein is CASSSGGEAFF. The chain combines TRBV27 with TRBJ1-1; D is undetermined. This CDR3 is built from 11 residues. The germline CDR1 and CDR2 sequences are MNHEY and SMNVEV (reference sequence). With 4 bases removed from V and 7 bases from J, the gap between germline ends came to 7 bases.

This sequence joins TRBV27 and TRBJ1-2, with 8 bases identical to TRBD1. Germline CDR1 MNHEY, CDR2 SMNVEV (reference sequence). J lost 3 bases, V lost 3 bases, and 3 bases had no gene match. The CDR3 runs 14 residues. The chain's CDR3 is CASSFGQGDYGYTF. The CDR3 nucleotides are TGTGCCAGCAGTTTCGGACAGGGCGACTATGGCTACACCTTC.

The rearrangement links TRBV2 to TRBJ1-1; D ambiguous. Germline V CDR1 and CDR2: SNHLY, FYNNEI. Trimming left V 3 bases short and J 0 bases short, with 20 bases between. The CDR3 is 18 amino acids. In DNA, the CDR3 is TGTGCCAGCAGTGACTCCGACTGGGTCCATCGTATGAACACTGAAGCTTTCTTT. It codes for CASSDSDWVHRMNTEAFF.

In the case of this clone: The sample holds other DNA sequences that translate to the same CDR3. CDR3 sequence (DNA): TGCGCCAGCAGCCTGGAGACAGGCGGGGGAAACACCATATATTTT. It codes for CASSLETGGGNTIYF. The V call is TRBV5-1, the J call TRBJ1-3, with D perhaps TRBD1 (6 bases). The CDR3 consists of 15 residues. The germline CDR1 and CDR2 sequences are SGHRS and YFSETQ. V lost 4 bases and J lost 4, with 15 bases in between.

This chain joins TRBV5-4 and TRBJ1-4; no reliable D call. V lost 0 bases to trimming and J lost 8 bases, with 14 bases between them. This CDR3 has 15 amino acids. Germline assignment: CDR1 SGHNT and CDR2 YYREEE (reference sequence). The CDR3 sequence is CASSLDDLGGEKLFF. DNA for the CDR3: TGTGCCAGCAGCTTGGATGACCTCGGAGGGGAAAAACTGTTTTTT.

This chain uses TRBV4-2 with TRBJ1-1; no definite D call. V was cut by 0 bases and J by 0 bases, with 11 bases left in between. This CDR3 region has 16 residues. In germline, CDR1 is LGHNA, CDR2 YNFKEQ. The CDR3 DNA is TGTGCCAGCAGCCAAGATCTGGACGGAGTGAACACTGAAGCTTTCTTT. Encoded protein: CASSQDLDGVNTEAFF.